A selection of T cell receptor beta chains follows, all from one sample in a study of blood T cell repertoires in COVID-19. Clones were sequenced by immunoSEQ multiplex PCR, and TCRdb holds only the in-frame ones, with some missing. This sample yields fewer than 200,000 clones, of which around 87% are seen a single time; around 2.7% belongs to the top ten. Sequencing was carried out using peripheral blood. Every receptor here comes from a man between 40 and 49 years old with active or convalescent COVID-19. CDR3s include the opening cysteine and the closing phenylalanine or tryptophan. The order of the fields is clone size, V gene, J gene, CDR3 protein. A clone size is listed for some rows: how often the clone was seen (once, few, many), or a class if it is expanded.

.	TRBV5-1	TRBJ2-2	CASSWMGTASTNTGELFF
.	TRBV28	TRBJ1-2	CASSPIGGDPNYGYTF
once	TRBV7-9	TRBJ2-7	CASSLDSSGPYEQYF
.	TRBV5-1	TRBJ2-1	CASSLVPLNEQFF
.	TRBV9	TRBJ2-3	CASSSSGGTLLTQYF
once	TRBV24-1	TRBJ2-3	CATSDPGQSTDTQYF
.	TRBV6-6	TRBJ2-7	CASSLDNYEQYF
.	TRBV7-6	TRBJ2-6	CASSSSLGTGGAGANVLTF
.	TRBV9	TRBJ2-1	CASSAGLLSHEQFF
.	TRBV28	TRBJ1-6	CASISRWDRADSPLHF
.	TRBV5-6	TRBJ2-3	CASSLRLAGNTDTQYF
.	TRBV30	TRBJ2-5	CAWSGTGVQETQYF
.	TRBV5-4	TRBJ1-4	CASSLGGEKLFF
few	TRBV6-6	TRBJ1-1	CASSRDRGATEAFF
.	TRBV7-7	TRBJ2-5	CASSSGTSGMETQYF
.	TRBV5-4	TRBJ1-3	CASSLAQGLGGNTIYF
few	TRBV4-2	TRBJ1-1	CASTPALGTGGGFTEAFF
.	TRBV10-1	TRBJ2-5	CASSEFRLAGRLETQYF
once	TRBV2	TRBJ2-2	CASTGQGYTGELFF
.	TRBV4-1	TRBJ1-2	CASSPPATGGTYGYTF
.	TRBV11-1	TRBJ2-7	CASSLVQGIDEQYF
.	TRBV19	TRBJ1-1	CASNPGAGMNTEAFF
.	TRBV30	TRBJ1-1	CAWSRGGEAFF
few	TRBV24-1	TRBJ2-1	CATSDTVDLGGEQFF
.	TRBV7-8	TRBJ1-2	CASSLTPNYGYTF
.	TRBV3-1/TRBV3-2	TRBJ1-6	CASSDGTGYDSPLHF
few	TRBV2	TRBJ1-5	CASSDRRGGVDNQPQHF
.	TRBV28	TRBJ1-1	CASSTRVNTEAFF
.	TRBV28	TRBJ1-5	CASSLSTGGREPQHF
.	TRBV24-1	TRBJ1-2	CATSDSGGRGYTF
.	TRBV10-2	TRBJ2-5	CASKEGVETQYF